The 21 T cell receptor beta chains below were found in one sample sequenced in a study of T-cell memory formation after mild COVID-19 (dated by TCRdb to about 2021). The library relied on 5' RACE. The sample was run on an Illumina NovaSeq 6000. TCRdb itself trimmed the public reads at Q25 with fastp, ran MiXCR and retained productive beta chains. Each entry merges the rows of one CDR3 protein and shows their most common DNA and genes. The sample data list about 560,000 distinct CDR3 sequences, and approximately 21% of these were observed just once. The leading ten clones occupy 8.4% of the sample. The sequencing sample was made of PBMCs or a T cell subset sorted from them (not recorded which). Receptor source: an adult woman who had mild COVID-19 (a few samples of this study predate the infection). The sample titles of this study are shuffled in the database, so cell type and time point are left out; the donor was told from shared clones.

The sample holds a few counts of this clonotype. The J gene is TRBJ2-1, the V gene TRBV7-2; D is unresolved. In germline, CDR1 is SGHTA, CDR2 FQGNSA. The CDR3 runs 15 residues. V lost 5 bases, J lost 0 bases, and 11 bases lay in between. CDR3 DNA sequence: TGTGCCAGCAGCCTACATTCGAGCTCCTACAATGAGCAGTTCTTC. This encodes CASSLHSSSYNEQFF.

This clonotype was counted a few times. The genes are TRBV7-9 and TRBJ2-3; D ambiguous. Germline V gives CDR1 SEHNR, CDR2 FQNEAQ (reference sequence). The CDR3 totals 15 residues. Deletions cut 2 bases from V and 4 bases from J, with 13 bases between. DNA of the CDR3: TGTGCCAGCAGCTTAACGAACACTGAGCCAGATACGCAGTATTTT. Residues: CASSLTNTEPDTQYF.

The chain joins TRBV27 to TRBJ2-1, with D possibly matching TRBD2 (6 bases). The CDR3 runs 15 residues. V lost 3 bases and J lost 2, with 11 bases in between. The germline gives CDR1 MNHEY, CDR2 SMNVEV (reference sequence). The CDR3 nucleotides read TGTGCCAGCAGTTTCATGGGGGGAACCTACAATGAGCAGTTCTTC. As protein: CASSFMGGTYNEQFF.

V and J are TRBV3-1 and TRBJ1-2; possible D gene TRBD1, 6 bases. The germline CDR1 and CDR2 sequences are LGHDT and YNNKEL (reference sequence). Trimming pared 0 bases from V and 6 bases from J, leaving 17 bases between. The CDR3 runs to 16 residues. CDR3 amino acids: CASSQDMTGGDNGYTF. Written as DNA, the CDR3 is TGTGCCAGCAGCCAAGATATGACGGGTGGGGACAATGGCTACACCTTC.

This clonotype was found a few times. The chain has TRBV7-9 and TRBJ1-1; D unresolved. Per germline, CDR1 SEHNR and CDR2 FQNEAQ (reference sequence). The V end was cut by 5 bases, the J end by 0 bases, with 13 bases between. The CDR3 extends over 15 amino acids. DNA of the CDR3: TGTGCCAGCAGCCCTCCATGGGTGATGAACACTGAAGCTTTCTTT. Translating gives CASSPPWVMNTEAFF.

The chain employs TRBV27 and TRBJ1-2; D not certain. The V end was cut by 4 bases, the J end by 4 bases, with 13 bases between. CDR1 and CDR2 from the germline V gene are MNHEY and SMNVEV (reference sequence). CDR3 length: 14 amino acids. DNA of the CDR3: TGTGCCAGCAGTTACGGAGGTAACAGCTATGGCTACACCTTC. It translates to CASSYGGNSYGYTF.

This clonotype was seen a few times. The chain employs TRBV12-3 or TRBV12-4 and TRBJ1-1, with D possibly matching TRBD1 (6 bases). The germline V and J ends were trimmed by 0 bases and 3 bases, with 11 bases remaining between them. This CDR3 region has 15 residues. The CDR3 DNA is TGTGCCAGCAGTTTAGCAGGGGGGGATTACACTGAAGCTTTCTTT. Translated: CASSLAGGDYTEAFF.

The chain uses TRBV9 and TRBJ1-6; TRBD1 matches 7 bases. J gave up 0 bases and V 0 bases, and 12 bases lay outside the gene matches. The length of the CDR3 is 20 residues. Germline V lookup: CDR1 SGDLS, CDR2 YYNGEE. The CDR3 region is CASSVDPWTGGRSYNSPLHF. The CDR3 nucleotides are TGTGCCAGCAGCGTAGATCCCTGGACAGGCGGCCGCTCCTATAATTCACCCCTCCACTTT. The full variable domain, its missing parts supplied by reference TRBV9 and TRBJ1-6, is DSGVTQTPKHLITATGQRVTLRCSPRSGDLSVYWYQQSLDQGLQFLIQYYNGEERAKGNILERFSAQQFPDLHSELNLSSLELGDSALYFCASSVDPWTGGRSYNSPLHFGNGTRLTVT.

A few counts support this clonotype. For the CDR3, the DNA is TGCGCCAGCAGCTATTTGGGACAGCCGAATGAAAAACTGTTTTTT. This gives the protein CASSYLGQPNEKLFF. The rearrangement uses TRBV5-1 and TRBJ1-4, with TRBD1 matching 7 bases. V lost 3 bases, J lost 5 bases, and 7 bases stayed unmatched. CDR1 and CDR2 (germline): SGHRS, YFSETQ. This CDR3 contains 15 residues.

This sequence joins TRBV12-3 or TRBV12-4 and TRBJ1-5; maybe TRBD1 (6 bases). Trimming took off 3 bases at V and 0 bases at J, with 12 bases between the two ends. The length of the CDR3 is 16 residues. The CDR3 bases are TGTGCCAGCAGTTTGGGGGCTCACCTTAGCAATCAGCCCCAGCATTTT. Protein product: CASSLGAHLSNQPQHF.

The chain joins TRBV19 to TRBJ2-1, with D unclear. This CDR3 comprises 13 residues. V dropped 1 base and J dropped 8 bases, with 9 bases sitting between them. Per the germline V gene, CDR1 is LNHDA and CDR2 is SQIVND (reference sequence). The CDR3 loop reads CASSIVGVHEQFF. Written as DNA, the CDR3 is TGTGCCAGTAGTATAGTTGGGGTCCATGAGCAGTTCTTC.

This clonotype was detected only a few times. CDR3 sequence reads: CASILTDNQPQHF. The CDR3 coding sequence is TGTGCCAGCATCCTGACGGATAATCAGCCCCAGCATTTT. The gene calls are TRBV12-3 or TRBV12-4 and TRBJ1-5; no definite D call. Deletions cut 7 bases from V and 4 bases from J, with 11 bases between. The CDR3 runs to 13 residues.

V gene TRBV5-5 combines with J gene TRBJ2-7; 10 bases map to TRBD1. The CDR3 is made up of 15 amino acids. V dropped 4 bases and J dropped 6; count of bases not matched to a gene: 10. The germline gives CDR1 SGHKS, CDR2 YYEKEE (reference sequence). The CDR3 coding sequence is TGTGCCAGCAGCCTGGCCTCCGGGACAGGGGTCGAGCAGTACTTC. It encodes CASSLASGTGVEQYF.

This chain joins TRBV7-8 and TRBJ1-2, with TRBD1 identical over 8 bases. The CDR3 extends over 13 amino acids. Germline CDR1 SGHVS, CDR2 FQNEAQ. With 8 bases clipped from V and 2 bases from J, the junction kept 4 bases outside the gene matches. CDR3 nucleotide sequence: TGTGCCAGCTTCAACAGGGGGAACTATGGCTACACCTTC. Its translation: CASFNRGNYGYTF. Full variable domain (rest looked up from reference TRBV7-8 and TRBJ1-2): GAGVSQSPRYKVAKRGQDVALRCDPISGHVSLFWYQQALGQGPEFLTYFQNEAQLDKSGLPSDRFFAERPEGSVSTLKIQRTQQEDSAVYLCASFNRGNYGYTFGSGTRLTVV.

This clonotype showed up just a few times. The genes are TRBV7-2 and TRBJ2-7, with TRBD2 identical over 7 bases. This CDR3 spans 15 amino acids. Germline values: CDR1 SGHTA, CDR2 FQGNSA. J lost 0 bases, V lost 6 bases, and 8 bases had no gene match. The CDR3 nucleotides read TGTGCCAGCAGGATGGGAGGGCCGGCCTCCTACGAGCAGTACTTC. Translated, it gives CASRMGGPASYEQYF.

This clonotype was recorded many times. The J gene is TRBJ1-5, the V gene TRBV7-7; D call uncertain. Germline CDR1 is SSHAT and CDR2 is FNYEAQ (reference sequence). The CDR3 extends over 12 amino acids. The germline V and J ends were trimmed by 10 bases and 4 bases, with 11 bases remaining between them. CDR3 in DNA: TGTGCCACCAGTCCCTGGAATCAGCCCCAGCATTTT. Protein sequence: CATSPWNQPQHF. The full variable domain, in which reference TRBV7-7 and TRBJ1-5 provide the parts outside the CDR3, is GAGVSQSPRYKVTKRGQDVTLRCDPISSHATLYWYQQALGQGPEFLTYFNYEAQPDKSGLPSDRFSAERPEGSISTLTIQRTEQRDSAMYRCATSPWNQPQHFGDGTRLSIL.

This clonotype has a handful of counts. The V gene is TRBV28, the J gene TRBJ2-2; D gene uncertain. From germline, CDR1 is MDHEN and CDR2 SYDVKM. With 6 bases removed from V and 1 base from J, the gap between germline ends came to 12 bases. The CDR3 has 15 amino acids. The DNA of the CDR3 is TGTGCCAGCAGGAACTCTCACTTGAACACCGGGGAGCTGTTTTTT. Translating it yields CASRNSHLNTGELFF.

This clonotype was seen more than once but under ten times. This sequence joins TRBV6-5 and TRBJ1-2, with D unclear. This CDR3 has 14 residues. Germline lookup yields CDR1 MNHEY and CDR2 SVGAGI. The V and J ends lost 2 bases and 2 bases respectively, with 9 bases between them. Here the CDR3 reads CASSYAGLNYGYTF. The CDR3 nucleotides read TGTGCCAGCAGTTACGCAGGTTTAAACTATGGCTACACCTTC.

The chain links TRBV6-5 to TRBJ1-5; D call uncertain. Per the germline V gene, CDR1 is MNHEY and CDR2 is SVGAGI. V was trimmed by 5 bases and J by 9 bases, leaving 14 bases between them. The length of the CDR3 is 13 residues. The CDR3 DNA is TGTGCCAGCAGTAGGGCCCAGTTGGGGCCCCAGCATTTT. Encoded protein: CASSRAQLGPQHF.

The genes are TRBV6-2 or TRBV6-3 and TRBJ1-1, with D hard to call. CDR3 length: 14 amino acids. The V gene's germline CDR1 is MNHEY and CDR2 SVGEGT. The V and J ends lost 5 bases and 0 bases respectively, with 10 bases between them. This chain's CDR3 is CASSEIRLNTEAFF. CDR3 nucleotides: TGTGCCAGCAGTGAGATCAGACTGAACACTGAAGCTTTCTTT.

This clonotype was observed a few times. The chain couples TRBV4-2 to TRBJ2-5; unclear D gene. Germline V gene sequence: CDR1 LGHNA, CDR2 YNFKEQ. Trimming removed 4 bases from V and 4 bases from J, with 13 bases in between. The CDR3 has 14 residues. CDR3 sequence reads: CASSRRTNRETQYF. The CDR3 DNA reads as TGTGCCAGCAGCCGGCGGACCAACCGAGAGACCCAGTACTTC.